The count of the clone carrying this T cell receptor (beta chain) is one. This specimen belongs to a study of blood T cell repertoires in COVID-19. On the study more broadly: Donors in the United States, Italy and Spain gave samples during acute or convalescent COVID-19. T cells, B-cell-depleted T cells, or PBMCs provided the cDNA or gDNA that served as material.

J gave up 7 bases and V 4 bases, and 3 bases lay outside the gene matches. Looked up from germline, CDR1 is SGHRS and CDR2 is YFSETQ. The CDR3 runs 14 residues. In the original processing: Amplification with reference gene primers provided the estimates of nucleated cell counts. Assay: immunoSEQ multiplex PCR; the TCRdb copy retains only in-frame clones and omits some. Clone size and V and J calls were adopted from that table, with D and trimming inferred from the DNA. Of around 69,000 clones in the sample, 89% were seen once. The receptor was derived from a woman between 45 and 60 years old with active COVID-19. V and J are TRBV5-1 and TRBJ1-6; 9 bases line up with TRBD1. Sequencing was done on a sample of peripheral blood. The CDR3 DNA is TGCGCCAGCAGCGTCGGACAGGGGAATTCACCCCTCCACTTT. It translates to CASSVGQGNSPLHF.